This T cell receptor beta chain was captured in a study of spatial heterogeneity in lung cancer. This clonotype was observed at least ten times. Germline loops: CDR1 MGHRA, CDR2 YSYEKL. The CDR3 runs 15 residues. Trimming shortened V by 4 bases and J by 7 bases, and 17 bases separated the two germline ends. Time point meaning: blood at routine non-recurrence follow-up after resection. TCRdb reprocessed the 5' RACE reads with MiXCR, giving one entry per CDR3 protein. The sample records roughly 29,000 distinct CDR3 sequences, 5% to 5.5% being singletons. The sequence derives from a female donor with early-stage non-small cell lung cancer. The source material was PBMCs, sampled at follow-up. This sequence joins TRBV4-1 and TRBJ2-1; maybe TRBD1 (6 bases). CDR3 nucleotides: TGCGCCAGCAGCCCTCGGGACACCGCCGTGAATGAGCAGTTCTTC. Amino acid sequence: CASSPRDTAVNEQFF.